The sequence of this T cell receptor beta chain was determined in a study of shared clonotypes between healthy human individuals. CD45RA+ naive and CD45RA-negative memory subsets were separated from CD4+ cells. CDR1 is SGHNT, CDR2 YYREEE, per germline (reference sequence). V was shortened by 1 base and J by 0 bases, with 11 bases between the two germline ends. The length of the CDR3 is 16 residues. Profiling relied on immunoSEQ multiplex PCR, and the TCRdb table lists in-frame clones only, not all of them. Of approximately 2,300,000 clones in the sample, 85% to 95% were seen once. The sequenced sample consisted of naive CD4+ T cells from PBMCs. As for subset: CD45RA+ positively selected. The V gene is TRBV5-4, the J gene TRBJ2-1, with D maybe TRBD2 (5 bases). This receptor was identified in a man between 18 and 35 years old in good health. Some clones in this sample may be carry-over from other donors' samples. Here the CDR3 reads CASSLKAGSSYNEQFF. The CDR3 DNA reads TGTGCCAGCAGCTTGAAGGCGGGTTCCTCCTACAATGAGCAGTTCTTC.